This T cell receptor beta chain was captured by sequencing in a study of blood T cell repertoires in COVID-19 (dated by TCRdb to the early 2020s). A note on the overall study: Samples from collaborators originated in the United States, Italy and Spain and spanned both the acute and convalescent phases of COVID-19. The prospective study material was composed of cDNA or gDNA derived from T cells, B-cell-depleted T cells, or PBMCs. Deeply sampled blood TCRbeta repertoires from subjects exposed to, actively infected with, or recovered from COVID-19 were included in the dataset. The repertoires were released in a freely available public database meant as a resource for research on the immune response to SARS-CoV-2. The samples were drawn from two sources: the first 160 participants of the ongoing ImmuneRACE study, and approximately 1,300 subjects contributed by 6 global collaborators. Nearly every sample came with metadata listing a de-identified subject ID, COVID-19 status, age in years and sex. Where available, HLA class I and class II types were obtained from metadata supplied by the sample provider rather than from assay-based typing. What the research found in general, with its limitations: The quantity of clinical and demographic metadata differed by source and by participant and was supplied without curation.

The collaborating institutions used their own protocols to collect whole blood in K2EDTA tubes. For TCRbeta analysis, collaborator samples were shipped as frozen whole blood, as isolated PBMCs, or as DNA extracted from either sample type. As for this clone: Its binding antigen is unknown. No base quality information exists; no much larger clone differs at one position.

V lost 3 bases and J lost 5 bases, and the count of bases not matched to a germline gene is 8. Its CDR3 holds 14 amino acids, cysteine through phenylalanine. The retained sequence is limited to the CDR3, 42 bases, with the frame set at the first base. The germline V gene (reference sequence) specifies DFQATT as CDR1 and SNEGSKA as CDR2. TCRbeta CDR3 regions were amplified from genomic DNA by means of the immunoSEQ Assay, a bias-controlled multiplex PCR. The authors' pipeline ran thus. Within the assay, amplification of reference gene primers was used to estimate how many nucleated cells each sample contained. To quantify the absolute abundance of each unique TCRbeta CDR3 rearrangement, sequence reads were collapsed and filtered. For each sample, productive Simpson clonality was calculated as the square root of Simpson's diversity index over productive rearrangements. Imported from immuneACCESS, the table was reduced by TCRdb to in-frame sequences with V and J called. These copies leave out some clones; in studies compared against another copy, an unresolved V gene accounts for under half, and the cause of the remainder is not known. The DNA gave D and trimming, while V, J and clone size come from that table. Within this sample are under 15,000 clones, with about 80% of them counted one time only. Clones ranked in the top ten supply about a fifth of the sample.

Sequencing used peripheral blood. The source is a human donor in a cohort sampled during active COVID-19. The rearrangement joined TRBV20-1 to TRBJ1-1, with 8 bases aligning to TRBD1. The DNA reads TGCAGTGCTAGTTTTGAACAGGGGGAGACTGAAGCTTTCTTT. This yields the protein CSASFEQGETEAFF.